This T cell receptor beta chain stems from a study of identical twins. Unique molecular identifiers were in the cDNA, with template-switch universal primer binding. TCRdb called the 5' RACE reads again in MiXCR, with one record for every CDR3 protein. The profile covers fewer than 650,000 distinct CDR3 sequences, with roughly 7.1% appearing a single time and 1.6% taken by the ten largest. CDR1 is SEHNR, CDR2 FQNEAQ, per germline (reference sequence). Trimming cost V 2 bases and J 5 bases, with 9 bases left between them. This CDR3 contains 13 residues. In addition, the sample was reused for a study of yellow fever vaccine responses in identical twins.

The clonotype originates from a woman between 18 and 29 years old in good health. Sequencing was carried out using PBMCs. The chain combines TRBV7-9 with TRBJ2-5; D gene unclear. CDR3 in amino acids: CASSLLGSETQYF. The DNA of the CDR3 is TGTGCCAGCAGCTTACTGGGTAGCGAGACCCAGTACTTC.